The present TCR beta chain was sequenced within a study of T cell repertoires in cytomegalovirus infection. Study-level findings and limits: Cumulative frequency (of public TCR beta family members) identified carriers of CMV plus the relevant HLA. Dominating the ex vivo response were HLA-C-restricted CMV-specific TCR beta clonotypes.

In TCRdb, the reads were re-called with MiXCR into one record per CDR3 protein. The sample consists of around 800,000 distinct CDR3 sequences, approximately 32% of them appearing once. The CDR3 loop spans 16 amino acids. The germline gives CDR1 MDHEN, CDR2 SYDVKM. The V and J ends lost 4 bases and 1 base, in that order; junction bases with no gene match: 8. This clonotype was counted a few times. Its specificity is unknown. A read error may explain this, as a much larger clone is one base away. This chain connects TRBV28 to TRBJ2-3; 7 bases are shared with TRBD1. The material sequenced was cultured CD8+ T cells from PBMCs, taken from culture after CMV antigen stimulation. The sequence derives from a human donor in good health (CMV status not recorded). Some clones in this sample may be carry-over from other donors' samples. As DNA, the CDR3 is TGTGCCAGCAGTTCAGGTAGGGGGCTAGGCACAGATACGCAGTATTTT. It translates to CASSSGRGLGTDTQYF.